Reported below is one TCR beta chain. The record originates from a study of long-term antiretroviral therapy in people with HIV. Researchers ran immunoSEQ v3.0 at survey level. Profiling relied on immunoSEQ multiplex PCR, and the TCRdb table lists in-frame clones only, not all of them. This repertoire shows 30,000 to 40,000 clones, around 74% found once; its top ten account for approximately 3.7%. With 4 bases removed from V and 10 bases from J, the gap between germline ends came to 17 bases. Germline CDR1 reads LGHNA; CDR2 reads YSLEER. This CDR3 spans 14 amino acids. The clonotype was recovered from a man aged 50 or older with HIV. V is TRBV4-3 and J is TRBJ2-1; TRBD1 might be the D (5 bases). The sample was unsorted PBMCs, taken 3 years after starting antiretroviral therapy. The CDR3 spells CASSPQNPTGEQFF. The CDR3 coding sequence is TGCGCCAGCAGCCCTCAAAACCCCACAGGCGAGCAGTTCTTC.